This T cell receptor beta chain was obtained from a study of shared clonotypes between healthy human individuals. General study findings and limits: Deeper or shallower sequencing was expected to change how clonotypes are shared among donors.

On this clone: As yet, its antigen is unknown.

From germline, CDR1 is SGHTA and CDR2 FQGNSA. There are 15 residues in the CDR3. V lost 1 base to trimming and J lost 7 bases, with 11 bases between them. Measured with immunoSEQ multiplex PCR; TCRdb has only the in-frame clones, and not every one. The table shows a few million clones, with under 95% occurring only once. The chain uses TRBV7-2 and TRBJ1-6; TRBD1 is a possible D gene (6 bases). The sample was naive CD4+ T cells from PBMCs. Regarding subset: CD45RA+ positively selected. The receptor was isolated from a young man in good health. Some clones in this sample may be carry-over from other donors' samples. The CDR3 here is CASSLEARGNSPLHF. The CDR3 bases are TGTGCCAGCAGCTTAGAGGCCAGGGGCAATTCACCCCTCCACTTT.